One and the same sample provided the 3 T cell receptor beta chains below, sequenced in a study of T cell repertoires in cytomegalovirus infection. TCRdb analysed the reads with MiXCR anew, one entry per CDR3 protein. The sample carries approximately 750,000 distinct CDR3 sequences, about 40% recorded once. The sequenced sample consisted of PBMCs. The receptors come from a human donor in good health (CMV status not recorded). Some clones in this sample may be carry-over from other donors' samples.

This clonotype was picked up a small number of times. The chain has TRBV5-8 and TRBJ2-7, with D maybe TRBD2 (5 bases). Trimming stripped 4 bases from V and 6 bases from J, with 11 bases between. The germline CDR1 and CDR2 sequences are SGHTS and YDEGEE. This CDR3 spans 12 amino acids. The CDR3 region is CASSQGGSEQYF. In DNA form, the CDR3 reads TGTGCCAGCAGCCAAGGCGGGTCCGAGCAGTACTTC.

This clonotype showed up many times. The chain carries TRBV7-2 and TRBJ1-2, with D possibly TRBD1 on 5 matching bases. V gave up 5 bases and J gave up 3 bases, with 13 bases separating them. The CDR3 is 14 amino acids. Per the germline V gene, CDR1 is SGHTA and CDR2 is FQGNSA. Written as DNA, the CDR3 is TGTGCCAGCAGCCCCCGGGACTCCCACTATGGCTACACCTTC. This encodes CASSPRDSHYGYTF.

The rearrangement uses TRBV6-1 and TRBJ2-5; 8 bases fit TRBD2. CDR3 size: 15 residues. In germline, CDR1 is MNHNS, CDR2 SASEGT. Losses at the gene ends were 6 bases for V and 7 bases for J; bases not matched to a gene: 13. The DNA of the CDR3 is TGTGCCAGCAGCCCGAATCCCAGCGGGGGAGTGACCCAGTACTTC. Its protein is CASSPNPSGGVTQYF.